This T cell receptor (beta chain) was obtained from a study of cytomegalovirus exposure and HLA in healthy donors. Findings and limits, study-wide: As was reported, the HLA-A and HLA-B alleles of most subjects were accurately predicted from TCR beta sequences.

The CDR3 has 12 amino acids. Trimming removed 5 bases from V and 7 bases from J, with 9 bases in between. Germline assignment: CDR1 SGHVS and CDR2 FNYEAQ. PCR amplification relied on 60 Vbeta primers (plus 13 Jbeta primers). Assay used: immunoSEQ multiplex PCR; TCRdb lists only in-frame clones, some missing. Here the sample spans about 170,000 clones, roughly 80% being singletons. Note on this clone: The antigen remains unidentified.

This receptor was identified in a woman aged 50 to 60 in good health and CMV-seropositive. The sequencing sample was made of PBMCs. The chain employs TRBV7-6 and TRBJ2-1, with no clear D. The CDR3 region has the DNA TGTGCCAGCAGCCAAAACCAGAATGAGCAGTTCTTC. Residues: CASSQNQNEQFF.